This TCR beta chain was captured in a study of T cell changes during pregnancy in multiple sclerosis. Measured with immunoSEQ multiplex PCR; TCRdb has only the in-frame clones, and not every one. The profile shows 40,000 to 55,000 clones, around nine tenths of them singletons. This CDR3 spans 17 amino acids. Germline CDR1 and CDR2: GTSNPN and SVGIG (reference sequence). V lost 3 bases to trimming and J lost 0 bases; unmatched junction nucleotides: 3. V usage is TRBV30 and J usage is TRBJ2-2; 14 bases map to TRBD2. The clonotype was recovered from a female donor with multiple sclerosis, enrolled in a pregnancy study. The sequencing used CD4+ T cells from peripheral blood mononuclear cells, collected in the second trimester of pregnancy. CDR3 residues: CAWRWTSGRPNTGELFF. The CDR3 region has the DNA TGTGCCTGGAGATGGACTAGCGGGAGGCCGAACACCGGGGAGCTGTTTTTT. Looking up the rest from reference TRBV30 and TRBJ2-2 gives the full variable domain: SQTIHQWPATLVQPVGSPLSLECTVEGTSNPNLYWYRQAAGRGLQLLFYSVGIGQISSEVPQNLSASRPQDRQFILSSKKLLLSDSGFYLCAWRWTSGRPNTGELFFGEGSRLTVL.